The clone carrying this T cell receptor beta chain has only a few counts. Its matching antigen is unknown. One entry per CDR3 protein results from TCRdb running MiXCR on the 5' RACE reads. The data contain more than 400,000 distinct CDR3 sequences, approximately 16% of them singletons. The V gene lost 6 bases and the J gene lost 7 bases, with 15 bases spanning the gap. The CDR3 runs to 13 residues. This record comes from a study of identical twins. Study-level findings and limits: Among beta out-of-frame sequences, excess sharing between twins appeared weaker.

The same data also contributed to another study, on yellow fever vaccine responses in identical twins.

The V call is TRBV12-3 or TRBV12-4, the J call TRBJ2-5, with D uncertain. This sequence was found in a woman aged 18-29 years in good health. Source material: CD4+ T cells sorted from blood. The CDR3 loop is CASRSGPKGTQYF. CDR3 DNA: TGTGCCAGCAGATCCGGCCCGAAGGGGACCCAGTACTTC.